These 28 T cell receptor beta chains came from one sample sequenced in a study of T cells in Graves' hyperthyroidism and ophthalmopathy. Authors of the study amplified TCR beta CDR3 regions from RNA transcripts. With the HTBI primer set, the TCR CDR3 went through a first round of RT-PCR. TCRdb used MiXCR to reprocess the multiplex PCR reads, holding one entry per CDR3 protein. The sample gives about 500,000 distinct CDR3 sequences, approximately 48% of which show up once; about two fifths is in the top ten. The specimen sequenced was peripheral blood or thyroid tissue (not recorded which). The receptors come from an adult woman with Graves' disease, either hyperthyroidism or ophthalmopathy (not recorded which).

The rearrangement joins TRBV29-1 to TRBJ2-7, with TRBD1 as a possible D gene (5 bases). The CDR3 consists of 12 residues. The germline CDR1 and CDR2 sequences are SQVTM and ANQGSEA. V lost 1 base, J lost 5 bases, and 9 bases lay in between. As DNA, the CDR3 is TGCAGCGTTGAAGGGGGCTTCGACGAGCAGTACTTC. Protein product: CSVEGGFDEQYF.

On this clonotype: At one end, the junction sequence differs from germline, possibly due to a read error. V and J are TRBV7-9 and TRBJ1-1, with 7 nucleotides matching TRBD1. CDR3 length: 14 residues. Germline lookup yields CDR1 SEHNR and CDR2 FQNEAQ (reference sequence). Here the CDR3 reads CAIPRTGLNNEAFF. As DNA, the CDR3 is TGTGCCATCCCAAGGACAGGCCTGAACAATGAAGCTTTCTTT.

This clonotype was found a few times. A much larger clone lies a single base off, so this may be a read error. The chain is built from TRBV7-2 and TRBJ1-2; D not certain. The CDR3 totals 16 residues. Germline CDR1 is SGHTA and CDR2 is FQGNSA. Written as DNA, the CDR3 is TGTGCCAGCAGCTTAATCCACTCCCCCCGAAACTATGGCCACACCTTC. Translating it yields CASSLIHSPRNYGHTF.

V and J are TRBV20-1 and TRBJ1-2, with a tentative D call TRBD1 (5 bases). V lost 5 bases, J lost 4 bases, and 14 bases lay in between. Germline CDR1 reads DFQATT; CDR2 reads SNEGSKA (reference sequence). This CDR3 is 13 amino acids long. The CDR3 bases are TGCAGTGCTTATAAGACAGTAATCTATGGCTACACCTTC. This translates into CSAYKTVIYGYTF.

In this sample, this clonotype turned up many times. Here the CDR3 DNA reads TGTGCCAGCAGCACCACAGGGATGAACACTGAAGCTTTCTTT. It translates to CASSTTGMNTEAFF. The chain employs TRBV3-1 and TRBJ1-1, with TRBD1 as a possible D gene (6 bases). The length of the CDR3 is 14 residues. Trimming left V 5 bases short and J 0 bases short, with 10 bases between. Germline V lookup: CDR1 LGHDT, CDR2 YNNKEL (reference sequence).

This clonotype showed up many times. Germline and junction disagree at one end, which may indicate a read error. The chain recombines TRBV20-1 with TRBJ1-1, with 7 bases identical to TRBD1. Germline assignment: CDR1 DFQATT and CDR2 SNEGSKA (reference sequence). The CDR3 runs 14 residues. The CDR3 coding sequence is TGCAGTGCTGGAGACAGGGCTAAACCAACTGAAGCTTTCTTT. It translates to CSAGDRAKPTEAFF.

The chain uses TRBV7-3 and TRBJ1-1, with D tentatively TRBD1 (6 bases). V was cut by 1 base and J by 3 bases, with 9 bases left in between. The CDR3 sequence is 14 residues long. From germline, CDR1 is SGHTA and CDR2 FQGTGA. The CDR3 coding sequence is TGTGCCAGCAGCTTAATGGGGGGCGACACTGAAGCTTTCTTT. It translates to CASSLMGGDTEAFF.

This clonotype appeared a few times. The chain recombines TRBV7-2 with TRBJ2-2; no clear D gene. Per germline, CDR1 SGHTA and CDR2 FQGNSA. The CDR3 sequence is 14 residues long. V was shortened by 5 bases and J by 8 bases, with 15 bases between the two germline ends. The CDR3 is CASSDYGSRGELFF. For the CDR3, the DNA is TGTGCCAGCAGCGATTACGGCAGTCGGGGGGAGCTGTTTTTT.

The rearrangement joins TRBV28 to TRBJ1-5, with D maybe TRBD1 (6 bases). The germline V gene encodes CDR1 MDHEN and CDR2 SYDVKM. This CDR3 contains 15 residues. V lost 4 bases, J lost 4 bases, and 14 bases lay in between. The DNA of the CDR3 is TGTGCCAGCAGTTCGACAGGCTTCGGTAATCAGCCCCAGCATTTT. Residues: CASSSTGFGNQPQHF.

This clonotype was detected a few times. The chain couples TRBV20-1 to TRBJ1-5; no clear D. The CDR3 is 13 residues long. Germline loops: CDR1 DFQATT, CDR2 SNEGSKA (reference sequence). V was shortened by 4 bases and J by 0 bases, with 7 bases between the two germline ends. The CDR3 sequence is CSANPDSNQPQHF. CDR3 DNA sequence: TGCAGTGCTAACCCTGATAGCAATCAGCCCCAGCATTTT.

With respect to this clonotype: A clone one base away is much larger, so this may be a read error. The J gene is TRBJ2-7, the V gene TRBV24-1; 8 nucleotides match TRBD1. Germline V CDR1 and CDR2: KGHDR, SFDVKD. V lost 7 bases and J lost 3; bases outside the gene matches: 7. The CDR3 runs to 14 residues. The CDR3 loop reads CATSPRDRNYEQYF. For the CDR3, the DNA is TGTGCCACCAGCCCTAGGGACAGGAACTACGAGCAGTACTTC.

For the CDR3, the DNA is TGTGCCAGCAGCTATGGACAGGGACATTCACCCCTCCACTTT. This translates into CASSYGQGHSPLHF. The chain is built from TRBV11-2 and TRBJ1-6; TRBD1 matches at 8 bases. CDR1 SGHAT and CDR2 FQNNGV come from the germline V gene. V dropped 4 bases and J dropped 8; count of bases not matched to a gene: 4. The CDR3 covers 14 residues.

The J gene is TRBJ1-1, the V gene TRBV10-3; the match to TRBD1 covers 9 bases. Germline values: CDR1 ENHRY, CDR2 SYGVKD. The CDR3 is 14 residues long. V shed 6 bases, J shed 6 bases, and the junction held 8 bases outside the gene matches. Written as DNA, the CDR3 is TGTGCCATCAGGAGGGACAGGGTAGAATCTGAAGCTTTCTTT. This sequence encodes CAIRRDRVESEAFF.

The chain carries TRBV9 and TRBJ1-6; D might be TRBD1 (6 bases). The CDR3 length is 14 residues. The V end lost 1 base, the J end lost 10 bases, and 12 bases lay between the germline ends. Germline CDR1 is SGDLS and CDR2 is YYNGEE. CDR3 region: CASSVRGAGSPLHF. The CDR3, as DNA: TGTGCCAGCAGCGTACGGGGGGCCGGGTCACCCCTCCACTTT.

This clonotype occurred a few times. This chain links TRBV7-9 with TRBJ2-5, with D perhaps matching TRBD1 or TRBD2 (5 bases each). The CDR3 contains 12 residues. Germline-derived CDR1 and CDR2 are SEHNR and FQNEAQ (reference sequence). The germline V and J ends were trimmed by 4 bases and 5 bases, with 8 bases remaining between them. The CDR3 is CASSWDGETQYF. DNA for the CDR3: TGTGCCAGCAGCTGGGACGGGGAGACCCAGTACTTC.

On this clonotype itself: At one end the junction does not follow the germline gene, possibly because of a read error. This chain connects TRBV29-1 to TRBJ2-7; D is possibly TRBD2 (5 bases). The CDR3 is 12 residues long. The V gene's germline CDR1 is SQVTM and CDR2 ANQGSEA. CDR3 sequence (DNA): TGCAGCGCGGCTAGCTGGTCCTGCGAGCAGTACTTC. Translation gives CSAASWSCEQYF.

This chain links TRBV10-3 with TRBJ1-1; the D is unclear. In germline, CDR1 is ENHRY, CDR2 SYGVKD. Trimming removed 2 bases at V and 1 base at J, with 8 bases between. The CDR3 covers 14 residues. The CDR3 coding sequence is TGTGCCATCAGTGAGCTGTGGGGGAACACTGAAGCTTTCTTT. Translated, it gives CAISELWGNTEAFF.

The chain combines TRBV4-3 with TRBJ1-3; D is perhaps TRBD1 (5 bases). This CDR3 has 14 amino acids. From germline, CDR1 is LGHNA and CDR2 YSLEER. The germline V and J ends were trimmed by 8 bases and 3 bases, with 14 bases remaining between them. The CDR3 reads CASARGGYGNTIYF. In DNA, the CDR3 is TGCGCCAGCGCCCGTGGGGGGTATGGAAACACCATATATTTT.

The rearrangement joins TRBV4-1 to TRBJ1-1; 8 bases are shared with TRBD1. The length of the CDR3 is 16 residues. Germline CDR1 is MGHRA and CDR2 is YSYEKL. Trimming removed 4 bases from V and 1 base from J; junction bases left unmatched: 8. This CDR3 is CASSRVQTGANTEAFF. CDR3 DNA sequence: TGCGCCAGCAGCCGCGTACAGACAGGGGCGAACACTGAAGCTTTCTTT.

This chain links TRBV4-1 with TRBJ2-6; D is uncertain. Trimming removed 2 bases at V and 0 bases at J, with 17 bases between. CDR1 and CDR2 from the germline V gene are MGHRA and YSYEKL. This CDR3 is 19 amino acids long. The CDR3 coding sequence is TGCGCCAGCAGCCAATCCCCCTTGGGGTCGAGCTCTGGGGCCAACGTCCTGACTTTC. Translation gives CASSQSPLGSSSGANVLTF.

V is TRBV29-1 and J is TRBJ2-7, with 8 bases matching TRBD1. The CDR3 extends over 12 amino acids. CDR1 and CDR2 from the germline V gene are SQVTM and ANQGSEA. The junction had 9 bases not matched to a gene; V was cut back by 8 bases and J by 6 bases. This CDR3 is CSLGQGASEQYF. CDR3 nucleotide sequence: TGCAGCTTGGGGCAGGGGGCCAGCGAGCAGTACTTC.

This clonotype came up many times. The DNA for the CDR3 is TGTGCCATCAGTGAGTTAAGAGAGACCCAGTACTTC. Translating gives CAISELRETQYF. The rearrangement uses TRBV10-3 and TRBJ2-5, with no clear D. V dropped 1 base and J dropped 4 bases, with 4 bases sitting between them. Per the germline V gene, CDR1 is ENHRY and CDR2 is SYGVKD. The CDR3 loop spans 12 amino acids.

J is TRBJ1-5 and V is TRBV7-2; possible D gene TRBD1, 5 bases. The germline V gene encodes CDR1 SGHTA and CDR2 FQGNSA. The CDR3 sequence is 15 residues long. The V gene lost 1 base and the J gene lost 1 base, with 8 bases spanning the gap. The CDR3 spells CASSLDGASNQPQHF. As DNA, the CDR3 is TGTGCCAGCAGCTTAGACGGGGCAAGCAATCAGCCCCAGCATTTT.

This clonotype was seen repeatedly, ten times or more. The chain employs TRBV24-1 and TRBJ1-1; the D is unclear. This CDR3 has 12 amino acids. The ends were cut back, 2 bases at V and 11 bases at J, with 11 bases in the middle. Germline assignment: CDR1 KGHDR and CDR2 SFDVKD. The CDR3 DNA reads TGTGCCACCAGTGATTCTGACCGCGAGGCTTTCTTT. Translated: CATSDSDREAFF.

This clonotype was recorded many times. V usage is TRBV11-2 and J usage is TRBJ2-2; weak D call: TRBD2 (6 bases). CDR1 is SGHAT and CDR2 is FQNNGV in the germline V gene. This CDR3 is built from 13 residues. The germline V and J ends were trimmed by 8 bases and 8 bases, with 15 bases remaining between them. As DNA, the CDR3 is TGTGCCAGCGGACCGGGAGCCCCTGGGGAGCTGTTTTTT. This codes for CASGPGAPGELFF.

The V call is TRBV20-1, the J call TRBJ2-5; unclear D gene. The CDR3 is made up of 11 amino acids. Germline CDR1 DFQATT, CDR2 SNEGSKA (reference sequence). V lost 6 bases to trimming and J lost 3 bases, with 8 bases between them. The CDR3 spells CSAPSEETQYF. The CDR3 nucleotides are TGCAGTGCCCCCAGCGAAGAGACCCAGTACTTC.

V is TRBV2 and J is TRBJ1-2; a weak D match, TRBD1 (6 bases). The CDR3 runs 14 residues. Germline CDR1 reads SNHLY; CDR2 reads FYNNEI. The V end was cut by 7 bases, the J end by 3 bases, with 15 bases between. CDR3 region: CASTIQGVDYGYTF. The CDR3 DNA reads TGTGCCAGCACTATACAGGGAGTTGACTATGGCTACACCTTC.

V gene TRBV2 combines with J gene TRBJ2-7; 7 bases fit TRBD1. The CDR3 is made up of 13 amino acids. The trim removed 4 bases at V and 3 bases at J, leaving 3 bases unmatched. From germline, CDR1 is SNHLY and CDR2 FYNNEI. CDR3 bases: TGTGCCAGCAGTGTCAGACAGGGCTACGAGCAGTACTTC. Its protein is CASSVRQGYEQYF.